This TCR beta chain was captured in a study of T cells expressing NK-cell markers. Findings of the study overall: Whether expanded NKG2C+ T cell clones were HCMV-specific remained unclear.

With regard to this clonotype: The target antigen is unknown.

CDR1 and CDR2 from the germline V gene are DFQATT and SNEGSKA (reference sequence). The CDR3 totals 14 residues. TCR beta libraries carry UMIs added by 5'RACE template switching. Reprocessing the 5' RACE reads, TCRdb reports a single entry for every CDR3 protein and omits DNA. Its clone listing holds a few hundred thousand distinct CDR3 sequences. The TCR comes from a woman between 50 and 59 years old in good health. Sequencing was performed on blood T cells: a sorted CD56 or NKG2C T cell subset, CD4+ or CD8+ T cells, or bulk PBMC T cells (not recorded which). J is TRBJ1-6 and V is TRBV20-1; TCRdb proposes TRBD1, but this gene call is untestable without DNA. CDR3: CSARVRQGNSPLHF.